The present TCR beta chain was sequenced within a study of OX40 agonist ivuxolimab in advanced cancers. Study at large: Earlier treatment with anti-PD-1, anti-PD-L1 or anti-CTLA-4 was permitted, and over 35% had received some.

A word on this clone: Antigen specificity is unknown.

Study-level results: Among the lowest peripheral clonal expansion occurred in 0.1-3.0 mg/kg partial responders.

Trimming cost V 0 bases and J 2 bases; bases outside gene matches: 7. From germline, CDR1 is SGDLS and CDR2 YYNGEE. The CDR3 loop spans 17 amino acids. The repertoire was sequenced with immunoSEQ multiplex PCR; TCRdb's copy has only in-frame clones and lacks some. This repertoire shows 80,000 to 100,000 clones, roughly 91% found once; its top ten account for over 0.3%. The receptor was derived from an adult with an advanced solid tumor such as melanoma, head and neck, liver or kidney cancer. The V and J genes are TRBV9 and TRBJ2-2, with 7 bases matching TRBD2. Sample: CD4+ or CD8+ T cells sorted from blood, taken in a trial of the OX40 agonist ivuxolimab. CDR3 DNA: TGTGCCAGCAGCGTAGGGTCCAGCGGGGCCAACACCGGGGAGCTGTTTTTT. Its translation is CASSVGSSGANTGELFF.